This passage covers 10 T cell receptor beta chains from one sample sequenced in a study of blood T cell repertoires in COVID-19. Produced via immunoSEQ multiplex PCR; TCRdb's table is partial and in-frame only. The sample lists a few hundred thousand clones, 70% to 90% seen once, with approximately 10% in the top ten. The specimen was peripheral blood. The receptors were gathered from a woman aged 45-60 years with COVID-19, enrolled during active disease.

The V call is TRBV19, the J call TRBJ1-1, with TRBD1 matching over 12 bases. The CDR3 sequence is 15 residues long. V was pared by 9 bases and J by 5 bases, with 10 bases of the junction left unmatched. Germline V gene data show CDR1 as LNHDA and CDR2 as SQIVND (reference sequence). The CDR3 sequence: CASLGTGGWKTEAFF. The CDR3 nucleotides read TGTGCCAGCCTCGGGACAGGGGGCTGGAAGACTGAAGCTTTCTTT.

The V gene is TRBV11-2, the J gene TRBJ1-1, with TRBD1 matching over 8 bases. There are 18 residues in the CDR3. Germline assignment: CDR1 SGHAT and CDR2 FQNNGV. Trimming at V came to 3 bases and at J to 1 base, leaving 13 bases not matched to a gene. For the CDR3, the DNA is TGTGCCAGCAGCTTCCCTTTTCCCCGGGACAGGAGGAACACTGAAGCTTTCTTT. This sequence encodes CASSFPFPRDRRNTEAFF.

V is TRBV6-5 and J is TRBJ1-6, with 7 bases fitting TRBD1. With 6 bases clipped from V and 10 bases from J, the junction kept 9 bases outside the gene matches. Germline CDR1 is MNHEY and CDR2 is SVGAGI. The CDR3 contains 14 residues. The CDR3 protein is CASRYRQGRSPLHF. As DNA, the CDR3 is TGTGCCAGCAGGTATAGACAGGGACGATCACCCCTCCACTTT.

CDR3 nucleotides: TGTGCCAGCAGTGAATGGGCCTTTACAAGCTACAATCAGCCCCAGCATTTT. Translation gives CASSEWAFTSYNQPQHF. This chain uses TRBV6-1 with TRBJ1-5; D remains unclear. Germline V gene sequence: CDR1 MNHNS, CDR2 SASEGT. Trimming shortened V by 2 bases and J by 3 bases, and 17 bases separated the two germline ends. The CDR3 has 17 amino acids.

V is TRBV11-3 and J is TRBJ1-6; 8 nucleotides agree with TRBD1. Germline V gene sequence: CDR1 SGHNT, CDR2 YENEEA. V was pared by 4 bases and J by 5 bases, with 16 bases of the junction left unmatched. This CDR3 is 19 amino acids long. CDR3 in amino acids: CASSSVRQGTTEDNSPLHF. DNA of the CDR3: TGTGCCAGCAGCTCCGTTAGACAGGGGACAACCGAGGATAATTCACCCCTCCACTTT.

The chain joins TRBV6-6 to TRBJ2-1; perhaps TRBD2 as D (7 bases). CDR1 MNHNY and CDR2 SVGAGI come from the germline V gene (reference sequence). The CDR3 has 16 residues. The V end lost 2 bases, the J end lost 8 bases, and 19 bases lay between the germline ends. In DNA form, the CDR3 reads TGTGCCAGCAGTTACGAGCGGGGAGGGGGGCAAGATGAGCAGTTCTTC. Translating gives CASSYERGGGQDEQFF.

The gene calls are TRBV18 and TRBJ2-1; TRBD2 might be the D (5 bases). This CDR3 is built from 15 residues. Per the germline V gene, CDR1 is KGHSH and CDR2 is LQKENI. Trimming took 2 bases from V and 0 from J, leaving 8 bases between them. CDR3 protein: CASSPDRDSYNEQFF. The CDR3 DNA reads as TGTGCCAGCTCACCAGACCGGGACTCCTACAATGAGCAGTTCTTC.

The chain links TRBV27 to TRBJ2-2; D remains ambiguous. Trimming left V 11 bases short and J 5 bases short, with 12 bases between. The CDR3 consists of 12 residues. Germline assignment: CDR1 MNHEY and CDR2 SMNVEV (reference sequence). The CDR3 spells CAAQKETGELFF. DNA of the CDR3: TGTGCCGCCCAGAAGGAGACCGGGGAGCTGTTTTTT.

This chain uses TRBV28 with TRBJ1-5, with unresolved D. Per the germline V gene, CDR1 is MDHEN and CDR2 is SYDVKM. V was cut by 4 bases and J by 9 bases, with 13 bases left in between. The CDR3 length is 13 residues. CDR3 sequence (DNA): TGTGCCAGCAGTTCCTCGAGCCACCGGCCCCAGCATTTT. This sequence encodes CASSSSSHRPQHF.

The CDR3 DNA reads as TGTGCCAGCAGTTCCGGGTTTGGAGAAGCTTTCTTT. It translates to CASSSGFGEAFF. The rearrangement joins TRBV28 to TRBJ1-1; D uncertain. The CDR3 is 12 amino acids. V was cut by 4 bases and J by 8 bases, with 11 bases left in between. The germline V gene encodes CDR1 MDHEN and CDR2 SYDVKM.